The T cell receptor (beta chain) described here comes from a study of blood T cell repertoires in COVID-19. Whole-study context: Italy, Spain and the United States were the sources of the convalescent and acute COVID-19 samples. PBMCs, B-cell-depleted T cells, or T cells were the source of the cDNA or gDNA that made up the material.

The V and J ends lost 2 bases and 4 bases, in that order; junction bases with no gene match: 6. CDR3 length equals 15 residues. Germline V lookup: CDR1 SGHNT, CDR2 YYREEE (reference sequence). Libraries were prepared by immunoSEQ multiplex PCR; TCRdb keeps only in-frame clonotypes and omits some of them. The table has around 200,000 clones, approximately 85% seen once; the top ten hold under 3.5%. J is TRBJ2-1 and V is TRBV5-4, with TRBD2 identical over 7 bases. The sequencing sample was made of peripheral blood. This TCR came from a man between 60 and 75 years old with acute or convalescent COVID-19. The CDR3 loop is CASSFGGSDYNEQFF. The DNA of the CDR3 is TGTGCCAGCAGCTTTGGCGGGAGCGATTACAATGAGCAGTTCTTC.